This T cell receptor (beta chain) was captured in a study of blood T cells in healthy people across ages. Study findings and constraints: Diversity estimates drawn from one million T cells were deemed underestimates.

Concerning this clonotype itself: What it recognizes is unknown.

V gave up 5 bases and J gave up 8 bases, with 18 bases separating them. This CDR3 spans 15 amino acids. Sample-barcoded 5' priming and a J-beta primer mix drove a second PCR of roughly 6 to 12 cycles. MiXCR, applied by TCRdb to the 5' RACE reads, yields one record per CDR3 protein. The sample lists 850,000 to 1,100,000 distinct CDR3 sequences; more than 30% were seen once. V usage is TRBV12-3 or TRBV12-4 and J usage is TRBJ1-4; D call uncertain. The receptor was isolated from a man younger than 35 in good health. Sequenced sample: blood. CDR3 coding DNA: TGTGCCAGCAGTGGGGTTGGCAAAAGTGGAGAAAAACTGTTTTTT. Protein sequence: CASSGVGKSGEKLFF.